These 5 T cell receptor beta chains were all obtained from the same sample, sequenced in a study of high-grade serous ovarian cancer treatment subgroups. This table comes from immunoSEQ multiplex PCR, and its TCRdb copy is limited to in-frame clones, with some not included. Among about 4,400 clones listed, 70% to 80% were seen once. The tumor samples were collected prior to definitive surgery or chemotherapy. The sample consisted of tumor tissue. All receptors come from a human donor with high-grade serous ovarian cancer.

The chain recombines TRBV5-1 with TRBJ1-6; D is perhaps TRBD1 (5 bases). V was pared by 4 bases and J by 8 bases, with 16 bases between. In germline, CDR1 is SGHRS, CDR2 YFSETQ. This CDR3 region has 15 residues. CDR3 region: CASSTGPDLDSPLHF. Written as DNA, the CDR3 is TGCGCCAGCAGCACGGGACCGGATTTAGATTCACCCCTCCACTTT.

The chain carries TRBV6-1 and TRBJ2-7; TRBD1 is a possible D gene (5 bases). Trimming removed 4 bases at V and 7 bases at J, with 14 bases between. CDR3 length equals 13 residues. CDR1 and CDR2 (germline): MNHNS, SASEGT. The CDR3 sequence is CASSVDQGREQYF. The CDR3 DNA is TGTGCCAGCAGTGTTGACCAGGGCCGGGAGCAGTACTTC.

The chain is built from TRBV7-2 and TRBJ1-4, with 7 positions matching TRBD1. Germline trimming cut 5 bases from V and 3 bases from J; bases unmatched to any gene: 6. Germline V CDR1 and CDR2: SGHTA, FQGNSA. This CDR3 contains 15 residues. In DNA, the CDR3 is TGTGCCAGCAGCCTCACGGGACAGTCTAATGAAAAACTGTTTTTT. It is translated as CASSLTGQSNEKLFF.

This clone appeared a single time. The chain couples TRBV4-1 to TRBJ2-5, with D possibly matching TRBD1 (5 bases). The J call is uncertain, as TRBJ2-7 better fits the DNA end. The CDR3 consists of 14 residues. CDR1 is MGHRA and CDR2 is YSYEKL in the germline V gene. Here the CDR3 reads CASSQSSGIYEQYF. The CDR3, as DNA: TGCGCCAGCAGCCAGTCTTCAGGGATTTACGAGCAGTACTTC.

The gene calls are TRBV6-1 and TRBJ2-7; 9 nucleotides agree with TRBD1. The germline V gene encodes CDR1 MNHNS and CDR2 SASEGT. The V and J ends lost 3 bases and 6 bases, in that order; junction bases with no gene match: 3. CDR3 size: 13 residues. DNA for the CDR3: TGTGCCAGCAGTGAGGCGACAGGGGGCGAGCAGTACTTC. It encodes CASSEATGGEQYF.